These 11 T cell receptor beta chains originate from one sample sequenced in a study of blood T cell repertoires in COVID-19. The repertoire was sequenced with immunoSEQ multiplex PCR; TCRdb's copy has only in-frame clones and lacks some. The sample records under 200,000 clones, 87% being singletons. The sequenced sample was peripheral blood. These receptor sequences come from a woman in her fifties or sixties who had recovered from COVID-19.

The V call is TRBV2, the J call TRBJ1-1, with D possibly matching TRBD1 (5 bases). CDR1 is SNHLY and CDR2 is FYNNEI in the germline V gene. V lost 4 bases, J lost 10 bases, and 16 bases lay in between. The CDR3 has 13 amino acids. Written as DNA, the CDR3 is TGTGCCAGCAGTGGAGCACCCCGGGGGGGAGCTTTCTTT. The encoded protein is CASSGAPRGGAFF.

The chain couples TRBV11-2 to TRBJ2-5; 8 positions agree with TRBD1. The CDR3 sequence is 17 residues long. J lost 4 bases, V lost 0 bases, and 10 bases had no gene match. CDR1 is SGHAT and CDR2 is FQNNGV in the germline V gene. The CDR3 protein is CASSLDALGQGRETQYF. The CDR3 nucleotides read TGTGCCAGCAGCTTAGATGCCCTCGGACAGGGAAGAGAGACCCAGTACTTC.

The chain has TRBV5-1 and TRBJ2-1, with 13 bases matching TRBD2. V lost 1 base to trimming and J lost 6 bases; unmatched junction nucleotides: 4. The CDR3 extends over 16 amino acids. From germline, CDR1 is SGHRS and CDR2 YFSETQ. The CDR3 bases are TGCGCCAGCAGCTTGCCAACTAGCGGGGGGGCCAATGAGCAGTTCTTC. It encodes CASSLPTSGGANEQFF.

J is TRBJ2-3 and V is TRBV7-9; tentatively, D is TRBD2 (6 bases). V lost 1 base, J lost 0 bases, and 17 bases lay in between. The germline V gene encodes CDR1 SEHNR and CDR2 FQNEAQ (reference sequence). This CDR3 spans 18 amino acids. This CDR3 is CASSLVYAGTPSTDTQYF. The CDR3 DNA is TGTGCCAGCAGCTTAGTGTACGCGGGGACGCCTAGCACAGATACGCAGTATTTT.

This clone has only a few counts. This chain connects TRBV7-9 to TRBJ1-2; 9 bases are a match to TRBD1. V was clipped by 3 bases and J by 3 bases; unmatched bases: 5. This CDR3 is 15 amino acids long. Germline CDR1 SEHNR, CDR2 FQNEAQ (reference sequence). The CDR3 protein is CASSFNRGQDYGYTF. CDR3 sequence (DNA): TGTGCCAGCAGCTTCAACAGGGGGCAAGACTATGGCTACACCTTC. Combining the CDR3 with reference TRBV7-9 and TRBJ1-2 gives the whole variable domain DTGVSQNPRHKITKRGQNVTFRCDPISEHNRLYWYRQTLGQGPEFLTYFQNEAQLEKSRLLSDRFSAERPKGSFSTLEIQRTEQGDSAMYLCASSFNRGQDYGYTFGSGTRLTVV.

The chain employs TRBV5-1 and TRBJ2-7; 7 nucleotides agree with TRBD1. CDR1 is SGHRS and CDR2 is YFSETQ in the germline V gene. This CDR3 is built from 14 residues. V dropped 4 bases and J dropped 6; count of bases not matched to a gene: 10. This CDR3 is CASSAQGDIGEQYF. The CDR3 bases are TGCGCCAGCAGCGCCCAGGGGGATATCGGCGAGCAGTACTTC.

The rearrangement joins TRBV5-1 to TRBJ2-3; 9 positions agree with TRBD1. CDR1 and CDR2 (germline): SGHRS, YFSETQ. This CDR3 spans 17 amino acids. After removal of 0 bases from V and 0 bases from J, the junction contained 5 bases not matched to a gene. CDR3 in DNA: TGCGCCAGCAGCTTGGCGGGGACAGGGTCTAGCACAGATACGCAGTATTTT. Its translation: CASSLAGTGSSTDTQYF.

This chain connects TRBV7-8 to TRBJ1-5; D might be TRBD1 (5 bases). This CDR3 has 16 residues. The V gene's germline CDR1 is SGHVS and CDR2 FQNEAQ. Trimming stripped 5 bases from V and 2 bases from J, with 16 bases between. DNA of the CDR3: TGTGCCAGCAGCGTAACCAGGGAAAGGGGCAATCAGCCCCAGCATTTT. Its translation: CASSVTRERGNQPQHF.

This chain uses TRBV5-4 with TRBJ1-1; D gene unclear. CDR3 length: 16 residues. The germline CDR1 and CDR2 sequences are SGHNT and YYREEE (reference sequence). The V end was cut by 0 bases, the J end by 0 bases, with 12 bases between. Here the CDR3 reads CASSLAAATMNTEAFF. The CDR3 nucleotides read TGTGCCAGCAGCTTGGCTGCCGCGACAATGAACACTGAAGCTTTCTTT. Full variable domain (missing parts from reference TRBV5-4 and TRBJ1-1): ETGVTQSPTHLIKTRGQQVTLRCSSQSGHNTVSWYQQALGQGPQFIFQYYREEENGRGNFPPRFSGLQFPNYSSELNVNALELDDSALYLCASSLAAATMNTEAFFGQGTRLTVV.

This CDR3 is CASSQNPSSGGGGDTQYF. The CDR3 DNA is TGCGCCAGCAGCCAGAATCCCAGTAGCGGGGGAGGCGGAGATACGCAGTATTTT. The gene calls are TRBV5-1 and TRBJ2-3, with 9 bases lining up with TRBD2. The CDR3 runs to 18 residues. Germline V gene lookup returns CDR1 SGHRS and CDR2 YFSETQ. Unmatched junction bases numbered 17, after V lost 4 bases and J lost 5 bases.

CDR3 bases: TGTGCCAGTCTGGCGAGGGCCGATCGGAACACTGAAGCTTTCTTT. Protein: CASLARADRNTEAFF. The chain is built from TRBV19 and TRBJ1-1; D unclear. From germline, CDR1 is LNHDA and CDR2 SQIVND (reference sequence). Trimming removed 8 bases at V and 1 base at J, with 17 bases between. The CDR3 has 15 amino acids.